This T cell receptor (beta chain) is from a study of human T cells and chemical hapten exposure. At the level of the study: Per-sample TCR yields varied mainly from small pooled library volume differences. Findings and caveats of the study: TCRs whose frequency exceeded 1 in 1000 remained the same following DPC sensitization.

Stated time point: healthy volunteer bleed at 6 weeks. Sequencing started from total RNA isolated from unfractionated whole blood. Germline lookup yields CDR1 SGHVS and CDR2 FNYEAQ. CDR3 length: 16 amino acids. The library tagged each cDNA molecule with unique molecular identifiers. As originally analysed: TCR counts had a median of approximately 87,000 per sample and spanned roughly 20,000 to 750,000. Using its own MiXCR run on the RACE reads, TCRdb lists one record per CDR3 protein. TCRdb, not the authors, supplied the V and J calls. Here the sample spans about 65,000 distinct CDR3 sequences, around 6.1% being singletons. Note on this clonotype: As yet, its antigen is unknown. At one of its ends the junction is not consistent with the germline gene, which may arise from a read error.

This sequence was found in a female donor in good health. Some clones in this sample may be carry-over from other donors' samples. The chain has TRBV7-6 and TRBJ2-1, with 10 nucleotides matching TRBD1. Source material: whole blood. The CDR3 nucleotides are TGTGCCAGCAGTTTAGGAGTCGGGACAGGGGATGGTGAGCAGTTCTTC. Translation gives CASSLGVGTGDGEQFF.